These 18 T cell receptor beta chains share one sample of origin, sequenced in a study of cytomegalovirus exposure and HLA in healthy donors. The PCR ran on 60 Vbeta and 13 Jbeta primers. Here immunoSEQ multiplex PCR was the method, and the copy in TCRdb shows in-frame clones only, minus some. This sample has over 150,000 clones; more than 80% occur once, and the top ten carry about 2.1%. Sequenced input: PBMCs. The receptors here all came from a woman aged 18-29 years in good health and CMV-seronegative.

In the case of this clone: One end of the junction is discordant with germline, which a read error may explain. The chain uses TRBV7-9 and TRBJ2-7; D possibly corresponds to TRBD1 (5 bases). The germline gives CDR1 SEHNR, CDR2 FQNEAQ (reference sequence). The CDR3 covers 16 residues. The CDR3 DNA is TGTTCCAGCAGCCAGACAGCAGGTTTACCCCTATACGAGCAGTACTTC. It specifies CSSSQTAGLPLYEQYF.

The V call is TRBV25-1, the J call TRBJ1-2; tentatively, D is TRBD1 (6 bases). The CDR3 covers 15 residues. Germline values: CDR1 MGHDK, CDR2 SYGVNS. The V end was cut by 1 base, the J end by 8 bases, with 17 bases between. CDR3 sequence: CASSELADRTSGYTF. CDR3 coding DNA: TGTGCCAGCAGTGAATTGGCCGACAGGACTTCAGGCTACACCTTC.

Points on this clone: One end of the junction fails to match germline, which may point to a read error. The chain links TRBV7-9 to TRBJ2-4, with 7 bases matching TRBD1. Germline assignment: CDR1 SEHNR and CDR2 FQNEAQ (reference sequence). The CDR3 has 16 residues. CDR3 nucleotide sequence: TGTTCCAGCAGCCCGCAGACAGGGTTAGCCAAAAACATTCAGTACTTC. As protein: CSSSPQTGLAKNIQYF.

The V call is TRBV2, the J call TRBJ2-1; tentative D call: TRBD1 (6 bases). The CDR3 totals 12 residues. Trimming removed 4 bases from V and 9 bases from J, with 10 bases in between. Germline V gene lookup returns CDR1 SNHLY and CDR2 FYNNEI. DNA of the CDR3: TGTGCCAGCAGTGCACAGGGATCTGAGCAGTTCTTC. As protein: CASSAQGSEQFF.

This clone was recorded once. The chain combines TRBV14 with TRBJ2-7, with D possibly TRBD2 on 6 matching bases. Germline-derived CDR1 and CDR2 are SGHDN and FVKESK. This CDR3 spans 13 amino acids. V was cut by 4 bases and J by 7 bases, with 14 bases left in between. CDR3 sequence (DNA): TGTGCCAGCAGCCTGGGACTGCAATTGGAGCAGTACTTC. Its translation: CASSLGLQLEQYF. Variable domain in full (rest from reference TRBV14 and TRBJ2-7): EAGVTQFPSHSVIEKGQTVTLRCDPISGHDNLYWYRRVMGKEIKFLLHFVKESKQDESGMPNNRFLAERTGGTYSTLKVQPAELEDSGVYFCASSLGLQLEQYFGPGTRLTVT.

The chain links TRBV7-8 to TRBJ1-5; maybe TRBD1 (5 bases). V was clipped by 2 bases and J by 4 bases, with 21 bases between them. The germline gives CDR1 SGHVS, CDR2 FQNEAQ. The CDR3 is made up of 18 amino acids. CDR3 nucleotide sequence: TGTGCCAGCAGCTTATCAGATCTACAGGCGATAACGAATCAGCCCCAGCATTTT. Translated: CASSLSDLQAITNQPQHF.

The chain links TRBV7-8 to TRBJ2-7, with TRBD1 matching over 7 bases. The trim removed 6 bases at V and 3 bases at J, leaving 8 bases unmatched. Germline CDR1 and CDR2: SGHVS and FQNEAQ. CDR3 length: 14 amino acids. The CDR3 nucleotides read TGTGCCAGCAGTCGACAGGGATTGGACTACGAGCAGTACTTC. Translation: CASSRQGLDYEQYF. Based on the CDR3 plus reference TRBV7-8 and TRBJ2-7, the full variable domain is GAGVSQSPRYKVAKRGQDVALRCDPISGHVSLFWYQQALGQGPEFLTYFQNEAQLDKSGLPSDRFFAERPEGSVSTLKIQRTQQEDSAVYLCASSRQGLDYEQYFGPGTRLTVT.

This clone came up once. The chain carries TRBV29-1 and TRBJ2-1, with TRBD2 identical over 7 bases. V trimming: 5 bases; J trimming: 6 bases; junction bases outside the gene matches: 13. Germline loops: CDR1 SQVTM, CDR2 ANQGSEA. This CDR3 contains 15 residues. The CDR3 DNA reads as TGCAGCGTTTTTATTGATGGGGGGGTTCGCAATGAGCAGTTCTTC. It translates to CSVFIDGGVRNEQFF.

The chain combines TRBV7-9 with TRBJ2-7, with D possibly TRBD1 on 5 matching bases. The CDR3 is made up of 14 amino acids. Germline V gene sequence: CDR1 SEHNR, CDR2 FQNEAQ (reference sequence). The V and J ends lost 4 bases and 5 bases respectively, with 15 bases between them. The CDR3 loop reads CASSSQGWVDEQYF. CDR3 coding DNA: TGTGCCAGCAGCTCCCAGGGATGGGTCGACGAGCAGTACTTC.

The chain links TRBV28 to TRBJ2-7; no definite D call. The germline V and J ends were trimmed by 2 bases and 3 bases, with 8 bases remaining between them. This CDR3 comprises 13 residues. Looked up from germline, CDR1 is MDHEN and CDR2 is SYDVKM. CDR3 residues: CASSLARNYEQYF. DNA of the CDR3: TGTGCCAGCAGTTTAGCTAGGAACTACGAGCAGTACTTC.

This clone was counted only a few times. This chain uses TRBV6-1 with TRBJ1-4; D is uncertain. From germline, CDR1 is MNHNS and CDR2 SASEGT. The germline V and J ends were trimmed by 1 base and 7 bases, with 13 bases remaining between them. The CDR3 is 15 amino acids. CDR3 region: CASSEEGSPAEKLFF. CDR3 coding DNA: TGTGCCAGCAGTGAAGAAGGGAGCCCGGCTGAAAAACTGTTTTTT.

The gene calls are TRBV6-5 and TRBJ1-1; no clear D gene. V was cut by 5 bases and J by 0 bases, with 7 bases left in between. This CDR3 comprises 13 residues. Per germline, CDR1 MNHEY and CDR2 SVGAGI. The CDR3 DNA is TGTGCCAGCAGTATAGAACTGAACACTGAAGCTTTCTTT. Translation gives CASSIELNTEAFF.

As to this clone: A junction end diverges from the germline sequence, so it may reflect a read error. V is TRBV19 and J is TRBJ2-1, with 14 bases aligning to TRBD2. The CDR3 contains 17 residues. Per the germline V gene, CDR1 is LNHDA and CDR2 is SQIVND (reference sequence). The CDR3 region is CACRGLAGVGSYNEQFF. The CDR3 nucleotides read TGTGCCTGTAGGGGACTAGCGGGAGTCGGGTCCTACAATGAGCAGTTCTTC.

The V call is TRBV11-2, the J call TRBJ1-1; D remains unclear. The germline gives CDR1 SGHAT, CDR2 FQNNGV. The CDR3 extends over 15 amino acids. Deletions cut 3 bases from V and 0 bases from J, with 11 bases between. The CDR3 here is CASSFPGSMNTEAFF. The CDR3 DNA is TGTGCCAGCAGCTTCCCCGGGAGTATGAACACTGAAGCTTTCTTT.

This sequence joins TRBV27 and TRBJ2-7, with 12 bases identical to TRBD1. Trimming removed 5 bases from V and 5 bases from J; junction bases left unmatched: 4. The V gene's germline CDR1 is MNHEY and CDR2 SMNVEV (reference sequence). The CDR3 spans 14 residues. CDR3 bases: TGTGCCAGCAGTCCCGGGACAGGGGGCCACGAGCAGTACTTC. It specifies CASSPGTGGHEQYF.

This chain connects TRBV5-1 to TRBJ1-5; tentatively, D is TRBD1 (6 bases). V lost 5 bases, J lost 7 bases, and 19 bases lay in between. The CDR3 length is 15 residues. Germline values: CDR1 SGHRS, CDR2 YFSETQ. The CDR3 nucleotides are TGCGCCAGCAGTGACGGTACAGGGTTAGGGCAGCCCCAGCATTTT. The encoded protein is CASSDGTGLGQPQHF.

V and J are TRBV7-8 and TRBJ1-5, with a weak D call TRBD1 (6 bases). This CDR3 spans 13 amino acids. The V gene's germline CDR1 is SGHVS and CDR2 FQNEAQ. The germline V and J ends were trimmed by 5 bases and 3 bases, with 8 bases remaining between them. For the CDR3, the DNA is TGTGCCAGCAGCCGACAGGCCAATCAGCCCCAGCATTTT. Translating it yields CASSRQANQPQHF.

Comments on this clone: Germline is not matched at one junction end, which may reflect a read error. This sample also contains other DNA sequences that code for the same CDR3. This sequence joins TRBV9 and TRBJ1-1; tentative D call: TRBD1 (6 bases). This CDR3 has 19 amino acids. Per the germline V gene, CDR1 is SGDLS and CDR2 is YYNGEE. For the CDR3, the DNA is TGTGCCAGCAGCGTAGTTGAGGGGGGGTTTGAAGGAATGAACACCGAAGCTTTCTTT. Translation gives CASSVVEGGFEGMNTEAFF.